This T cell receptor beta chain is from a study of T cells in Graves' hyperthyroidism and ophthalmopathy. Points from the study as a whole: Most clonotypes expanded in the thyroid (above 0.001) were also present in blood.

Used for diagnoses were clinical symptoms, serum thyroxine and TRAb, thyroid ultrasound and orbital computed tomography. This clonotype has more than one count but fewer than ten. Its target is unknown. Researchers amplified the TCR beta CDR3 regions from RNA transcripts. The primer set for the first-round RT-PCR of the TCR CDR3 was HTBI. TCRdb processed the multiplex PCR reads anew with MiXCR; each CDR3 protein has one entry. The sample has some 740,000 distinct CDR3 sequences; 14% are singletons. CDR1 DFQATT and CDR2 SNEGSKA come from the germline V gene (reference sequence). The ends were cut back, 3 bases at V and 0 bases at J, with 11 bases in the middle. This CDR3 is built from 14 residues.

The chain is built from TRBV20-1 and TRBJ1-1; D possibly corresponds to TRBD1 (5 bases). The clonotype was recovered from a woman aged 18-29 years with Graves' hyperthyroidism. The sequenced sample was blood. CDR3 sequence (DNA): TGCAGTGCTAGGCGGGGCAGCATGAACACTGAAGCTTTCTTT. Translation gives CSARRGSMNTEAFF.